The 12 T cell receptor beta chains presented below share a single source sample, sequenced in a study of neurological immune-mediated disorders. TCRdb independently ran MiXCR on the 5' RACE reads; one entry per CDR3 protein. The sample records 27,000 or so distinct CDR3 sequences, under 25% being singletons. Sequenced input: PBMCs. The receptors come from a woman aged 60-70 years in good health.

This clonotype was detected many times. The V call is TRBV7-8, the J call TRBJ1-1, with a tentative D call TRBD1 (5 bases). The CDR3 contains 12 residues. Germline V gene lookup returns CDR1 SGHVS and CDR2 FQNEAQ. The V end lost 8 bases, the J end lost 2 bases, and 9 bases lay between the germline ends. CDR3 sequence: CASRTYNTEAFF. The DNA for the CDR3 is TGTGCCAGCCGGACATATAACACTGAAGCTTTCTTT.

This clonotype was seen at least ten times. The CDR3: CASSPFRGGYNEQFF. As DNA, the CDR3 is TGTGCCAGCAGCCCTTTTCGGGGCGGGTACAATGAGCAGTTCTTC. The gene calls are TRBV5-4 and TRBJ2-1; D tentatively fits TRBD1 or TRBD2 (5 bases each). The CDR3 extends over 15 amino acids. The V end lost 4 bases, the J end lost 4 bases, and 15 bases lay between the germline ends. Germline lookup yields CDR1 SGHNT and CDR2 YYREEE (reference sequence). Combining the CDR3 with reference TRBV5-4 and TRBJ2-1 gives the whole variable domain ETGVTQSPTHLIKTRGQQVTLRCSSQSGHNTVSWYQQALGQGPQFIFQYYREEENGRGNFPPRFSGLQFPNYSSELNVNALELDDSALYLCASSPFRGGYNEQFFGPGTRLTVL.

This clonotype has ten or more counts. V usage is TRBV7-3 and J usage is TRBJ1-2; D is unclear. Per germline, CDR1 SGHTA and CDR2 FQGTGA. This CDR3 comprises 13 residues. V shed 2 bases and J shed 4 bases, with 8 bases lying between them. CDR3 in DNA: TGTGCCAGCAGCTTAGGACGGGGCTATGGCTACACCTTC. Residues: CASSLGRGYGYTF.

The chain carries TRBV6-5 and TRBJ2-5, with D possibly matching TRBD2 (6 bases). The V gene's germline CDR1 is MNHEY and CDR2 SVGAGI. This CDR3 comprises 16 residues. Trimming left V 0 bases short and J 5 bases short, with 16 bases between. For the CDR3, the DNA is TGTGCCAGCAGTTACTCTGGCGGGACGGAATGGGAGACCCAGTACTTC. Protein product: CASSYSGGTEWETQYF.

The table lists this clonotype with many counts. The V call is TRBV5-1, the J call TRBJ2-3; tentatively, D is TRBD1 (6 bases). Germline V lookup: CDR1 SGHRS, CDR2 YFSETQ. Trimming stripped 3 bases from V and 6 bases from J, with 14 bases between. CDR3 length equals 14 residues. CDR3 residues: CASSSADRGDTQYF. DNA of the CDR3: TGCGCCAGCAGCTCCGCGGACAGAGGGGATACGCAGTATTTT.

This clonotype was seen ten or more times. The rearrangement uses TRBV18 and TRBJ1-4; 7 bases map to TRBD1. Per the germline V gene, CDR1 is KGHSH and CDR2 is LQKENI. The CDR3 spans 16 residues. V shed 4 bases, J shed 5 bases, and the junction held 10 bases outside the gene matches. This CDR3 reads CASSQNPGQRNEKLFF. The CDR3 nucleotides are TGTGCCAGCTCACAAAACCCGGGACAGCGGAATGAAAAACTGTTTTTT.

This clonotype occurred many times. The chain recombines TRBV11-2 with TRBJ2-2; a weak D match, TRBD2 (6 bases). Deletions cut 4 bases from V and 0 bases from J, with 15 bases between. CDR3 length: 17 amino acids. Germline V gene data show CDR1 as SGHAT and CDR2 as FQNNGV. In DNA, the CDR3 is TGTGCCAGCAGCTCTGGAACTTGGGACTCGAACACCGGGGAGCTGTTTTTT. It yields the protein CASSSGTWDSNTGELFF.

This clonotype was counted many times. The J gene is TRBJ2-3, the V gene TRBV10-3, with D possibly being TRBD2 (6 bases). The CDR3 is 12 amino acids. V lost 5 bases and J lost 5, with 8 bases in between. Per germline, CDR1 ENHRY and CDR2 SYGVKD. The CDR3 bases are TGTGCCATCAGTCAGGGACTAGATACGCAGTATTTT. Translating it yields CAISQGLDTQYF.

This clonotype has ten or more counts. The gene calls are TRBV5-1 and TRBJ2-1; D gene uncertain. Trimming cost V 2 bases and J 0 bases, with 6 bases left between them. The CDR3 spans 14 residues. CDR1 and CDR2 from the germline V gene are SGHRS and YFSETQ. In nucleotides, the CDR3 is TGCGCCAGCAGCTTCCAGAGCTCCTACAATGAGCAGTTCTTC. Encoded protein: CASSFQSSYNEQFF.

This clonotype was seen at least ten times. V gene TRBV5-1 combines with J gene TRBJ2-1; no firm D call. CDR3 size: 15 residues. V shed 0 bases and J shed 7 bases, with 14 bases lying between them. CDR1 and CDR2 from the germline V gene are SGHRS and YFSETQ. CDR3 in amino acids: CASSLGLFPANEQFF. CDR3 nucleotides: TGCGCCAGCAGCTTGGGGTTATTCCCGGCTAATGAGCAGTTCTTC.

This chain joins TRBV4-1 and TRBJ2-5; 7 bases align to TRBD1. The CDR3 contains 15 residues. J was trimmed by 9 bases and V by 0 bases; bases with no gene match: 10. Per germline, CDR1 MGHRA and CDR2 YSYEKL. The CDR3 nucleotides read TGCGCCAGCAGCCAAGAATGGGACAGCTCAGGGGCCCAGTACTTC. Protein product: CASSQEWDSSGAQYF.

The chain carries TRBV5-4 and TRBJ2-5, with D maybe TRBD1 (6 bases). The CDR3 has 14 amino acids. V was shortened by 3 bases and J by 1 base, with 10 bases between the two germline ends. The germline V gene encodes CDR1 SGHNT and CDR2 YYREEE (reference sequence). The CDR3 loop is CASSSGTPQETQYF. The CDR3 DNA reads TGTGCCAGCAGCTCCGGGACACCCCAAGAGACCCAGTACTTC.